Below are 7 T cell receptor beta chains sequenced from a single sample in a study of response to subunit inactivated influenza vaccine. Each CDR3 protein is one row after TCRdb ran MiXCR on the RT-PCR reads. This repertoire shows about 780,000 distinct CDR3 sequences, approximately 17% found once; its top ten account for approximately 10%. Sequencing used PBMCs from blood, obtained less than 6 days after vaccination. The receptor source for this set is a man aged 45-60 years who received an inactivated influenza vaccine.

This clonotype was detected ten times or more. V usage is TRBV5-6 and J usage is TRBJ2-1, with 7 bases lining up with TRBD2. The trim removed 0 bases at V and 5 bases at J, leaving 8 bases unmatched. This CDR3 contains 16 residues. CDR1 and CDR2 (germline): SGHDT, YYEEEE. The CDR3 loop reads CASSLAMSSGNNEQFF. The CDR3 nucleotides read TGTGCCAGCAGCTTGGCCATGTCTAGCGGAAACAATGAGCAGTTCTTC.

The chain carries TRBV11-2 and TRBJ1-2; 10 bases agree with TRBD1. The CDR3 consists of 16 residues. Germline V gene data show CDR1 as SGHAT and CDR2 as FQNNGV. Trimming at V came to 2 bases and at J to 3 bases, leaving 6 bases not matched to a gene. CDR3 loop: CASSLTTGGEDYGYTF. The CDR3 bases are TGTGCCAGCAGCTTAACGACAGGGGGCGAGGACTATGGCTACACCTTC.

This clonotype was found a few times. This chain connects TRBV10-2 to TRBJ2-7; D remains ambiguous. Germline CDR1 and CDR2: WSHSY and SAAADI. Trimming stripped 10 bases from V and 0 bases from J, with 16 bases between. The CDR3 spans 14 residues. CDR3 amino acids: CATLSVSSSYEQYF. The CDR3 DNA reads TGCGCCACCCTTAGTGTCTCCAGCTCCTACGAGCAGTACTTC.

The chain combines TRBV20-1 with TRBJ2-1; 13 nucleotides agree with TRBD2. The CDR3 length is 16 residues. The V and J ends lost 3 bases and 4 bases, in that order; junction bases with no gene match: 6. In germline, CDR1 is DFQATT, CDR2 SNEGSKA (reference sequence). CDR3 loop: CSASRLLAGGYNEQFF. DNA of the CDR3: TGCAGTGCTAGTCGTCTACTAGCGGGGGGGTACAATGAGCAGTTCTTC.

In its sample, this clonotype was seen a few times. V and J are TRBV10-3 and TRBJ2-1; 8 bases map to TRBD2. The CDR3 is 17 amino acids. The V gene's germline CDR1 is ENHRY and CDR2 SYGVKD. The junction had 13 bases not matched to a gene; V was cut back by 3 bases and J by 6 bases. In DNA form, the CDR3 reads TGTGCCATCAGTGAAAGCCTGGGACTAGGGGGGAGCAATGAGCAGTTCTTC. It translates to CAISESLGLGGSNEQFF.

At least ten counts were recorded for this clonotype. The chain uses TRBV29-1 and TRBJ2-7; no clear D gene. Germline assignment: CDR1 SQVTM and CDR2 ANQGSEA. The CDR3 runs 11 residues. The ends were cut back, 4 bases at V and 7 bases at J, with 11 bases in the middle. CDR3 coding DNA: TGCAGCGTTGTAAAAGGTCGTGAGCAGTACTTC. Residues: CSVVKGREQYF.

This clonotype was seen many times. The chain links TRBV12-3 or TRBV12-4 to TRBJ1-5, with a tentative D call TRBD1 (5 bases). The CDR3 totals 14 residues. With 3 bases removed from V and 3 bases from J, the gap between germline ends came to 9 bases. The CDR3 DNA follows: TGTGCCAGCAGTTTTGAGGGGACCAATCAGCCCCAGCATTTT. Translated: CASSFEGTNQPQHF.